The source of this T cell receptor (beta chain) is a study of vaccination and CD4 T cells after COVID-19. The overall study: Each control culture was treated with a CEFX pool, an HIV-1 Nef pool, or no peptide.

As to treatment: roughly 11-day PBMC culture with coronavirus spike peptide pools or control peptides (ViraFEST assay). ViraFEST used peptide pools to expand antigen-specific T cells before TCR sequencing. US Alpha, Beta and Delta variants postdated the positive PCR dates, which ran from March to December 2020. For this clonotype: Antigen: not known.

Oncomine TCR Beta short-read sequencing was applied to DNA from cultured CD4+ T cells. Genomic DNA was extracted from cultured CD4+ T cells. TCRdb analysed the PCR reads with MiXCR anew, one entry per CDR3 protein. This sample has approximately 17,000 distinct CDR3 sequences, with around half found just once. This CDR3 is built from 16 residues. V lost 6 bases, J lost 1 base, and 18 bases lay in between. CDR1 and CDR2 from the germline V gene are MNHNS and SASEGT. This TCR was sampled from a human donor who had recovered from COVID-19. Sequencing was performed on CD4+ T cells from blood, cultured in vitro, taken before SARS-CoV-2 vaccination. The chain recombines TRBV6-1 with TRBJ1-1; a weak D match, TRBD1 (6 bases). This chain's CDR3 is CASSRAGGHPNTEAFF. The CDR3 DNA reads as TGTGCCAGCAGCCGCGCTGGGGGACACCCGAACACTGAAGCTTTCTTT.